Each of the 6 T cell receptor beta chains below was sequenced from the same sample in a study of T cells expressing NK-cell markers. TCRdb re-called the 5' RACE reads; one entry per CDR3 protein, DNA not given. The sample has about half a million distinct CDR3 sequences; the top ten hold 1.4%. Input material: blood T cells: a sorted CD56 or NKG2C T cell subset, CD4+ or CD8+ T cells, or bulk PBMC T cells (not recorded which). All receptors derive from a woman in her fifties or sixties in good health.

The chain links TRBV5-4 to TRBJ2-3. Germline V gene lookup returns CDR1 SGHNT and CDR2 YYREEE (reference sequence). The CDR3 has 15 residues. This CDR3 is CASSSYAIRTDTQYF.

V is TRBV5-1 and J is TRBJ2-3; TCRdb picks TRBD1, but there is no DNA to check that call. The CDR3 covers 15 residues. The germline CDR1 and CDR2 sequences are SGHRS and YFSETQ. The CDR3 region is CASSLETARTNTQYF.

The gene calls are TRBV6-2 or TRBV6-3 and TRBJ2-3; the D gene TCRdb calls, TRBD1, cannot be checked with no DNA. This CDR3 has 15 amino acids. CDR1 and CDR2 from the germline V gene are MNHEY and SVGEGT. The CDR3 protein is CASSSDRVGTDTQYF.

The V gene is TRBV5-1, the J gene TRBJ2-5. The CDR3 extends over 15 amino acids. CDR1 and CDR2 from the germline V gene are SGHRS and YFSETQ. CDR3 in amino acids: CASSFSSRLQETQYF.

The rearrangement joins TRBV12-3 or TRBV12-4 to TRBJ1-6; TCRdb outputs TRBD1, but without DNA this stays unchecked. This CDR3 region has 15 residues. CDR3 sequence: CASSVGQGTNSPLHF.

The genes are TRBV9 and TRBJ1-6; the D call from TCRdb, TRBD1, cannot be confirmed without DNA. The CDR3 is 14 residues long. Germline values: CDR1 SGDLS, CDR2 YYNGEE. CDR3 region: CASRRDSDNSPLHF.